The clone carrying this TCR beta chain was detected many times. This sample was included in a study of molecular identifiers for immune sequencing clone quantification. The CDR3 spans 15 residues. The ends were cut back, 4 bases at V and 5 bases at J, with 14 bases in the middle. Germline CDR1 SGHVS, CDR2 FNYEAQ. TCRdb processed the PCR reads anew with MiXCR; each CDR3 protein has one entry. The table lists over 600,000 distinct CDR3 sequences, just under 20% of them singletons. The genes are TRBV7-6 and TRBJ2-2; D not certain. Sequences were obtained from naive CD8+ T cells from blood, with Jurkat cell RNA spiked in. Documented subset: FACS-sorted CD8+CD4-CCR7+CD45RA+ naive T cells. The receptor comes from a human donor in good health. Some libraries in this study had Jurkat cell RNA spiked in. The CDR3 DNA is TGTGCCAGCAGCTCCACGGGTCATGAAACCGGGGAGCTGTTTTTT. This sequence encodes CASSSTGHETGELFF.